Reported below is one T cell receptor beta chain. The data were obtained in a study of control samples from healthy donors and cancer patients. Profiling relied on immunoSEQ multiplex PCR, and the TCRdb table lists in-frame clones only, not all of them. The sample has roughly 100,000 clones, 83% seen once. The sequence derives from a woman in her forties or fifties in good health. Material: blood.

CDR3 nucleotide sequence: TGTGCCAGCGGCCCGGGGGCTACAGATACGCAGTATTTT. This codes for CASGPGATDTQYF. The chain has TRBV6-6 and TRBJ2-3, with D perhaps being TRBD1 or TRBD2 (6 bases each). V dropped 8 bases and J dropped 3 bases, with 12 bases sitting between them. Germline assignment: CDR1 MNHNY and CDR2 SVGAGI (reference sequence). This CDR3 has 13 residues.